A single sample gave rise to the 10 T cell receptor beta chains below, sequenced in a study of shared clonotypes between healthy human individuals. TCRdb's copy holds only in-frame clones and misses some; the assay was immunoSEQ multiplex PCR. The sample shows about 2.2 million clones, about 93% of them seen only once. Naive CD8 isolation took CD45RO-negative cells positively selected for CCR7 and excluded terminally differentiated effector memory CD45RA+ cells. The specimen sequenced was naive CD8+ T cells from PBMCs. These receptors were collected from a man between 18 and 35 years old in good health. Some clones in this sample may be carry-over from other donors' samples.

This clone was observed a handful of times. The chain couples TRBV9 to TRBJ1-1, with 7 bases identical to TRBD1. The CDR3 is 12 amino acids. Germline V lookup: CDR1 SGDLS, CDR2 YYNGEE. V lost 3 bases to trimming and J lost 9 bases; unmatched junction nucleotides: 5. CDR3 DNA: TGTGCCAGCAGCGCGCGACAGGGTAAAGCTTTCTTT. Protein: CASSARQGKAFF. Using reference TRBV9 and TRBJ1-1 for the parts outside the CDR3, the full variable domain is DSGVTQTPKHLITATGQRVTLRCSPRSGDLSVYWYQQSLDQGLQFLIQYYNGEERAKGNILERFSAQQFPDLHSELNLSSLELGDSALYFCASSARQGKAFFGQGTRLTVV.

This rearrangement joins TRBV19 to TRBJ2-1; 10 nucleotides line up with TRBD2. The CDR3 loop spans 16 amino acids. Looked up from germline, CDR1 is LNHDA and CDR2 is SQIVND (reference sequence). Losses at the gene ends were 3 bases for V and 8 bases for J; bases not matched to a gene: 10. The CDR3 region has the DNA TGTGCCAGTAGTATCCGGGCTAGCGGGAGTGGGGATGAGCAGTTCTTC. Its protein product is CASSIRASGSGDEQFF.

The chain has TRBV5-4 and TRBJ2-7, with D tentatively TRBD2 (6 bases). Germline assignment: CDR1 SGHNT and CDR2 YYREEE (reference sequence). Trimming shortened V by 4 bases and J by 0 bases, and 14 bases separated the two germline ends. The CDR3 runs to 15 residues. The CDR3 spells CASSPPSDLSYEQYF. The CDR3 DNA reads TGTGCCAGCAGCCCCCCTAGCGATCTCTCCTACGAGCAGTACTTC.

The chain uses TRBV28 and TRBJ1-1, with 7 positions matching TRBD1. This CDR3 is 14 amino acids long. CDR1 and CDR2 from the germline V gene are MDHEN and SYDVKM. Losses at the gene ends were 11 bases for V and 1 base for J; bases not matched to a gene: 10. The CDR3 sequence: CAALGGGENTEAFF. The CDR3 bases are TGTGCCGCTCTAGGGGGCGGGGAGAACACTGAAGCTTTCTTT. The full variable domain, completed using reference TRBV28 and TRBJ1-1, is DVKVTQSSRYLVKRTGEKVFLECVQDMDHENMFWYRQDPGLGLRLIYFSYDVKMKEKGDIPEGYSVSREKKERFSLILESASTNQTSMYLCAALGGGENTEAFFGQGTRLTVV.

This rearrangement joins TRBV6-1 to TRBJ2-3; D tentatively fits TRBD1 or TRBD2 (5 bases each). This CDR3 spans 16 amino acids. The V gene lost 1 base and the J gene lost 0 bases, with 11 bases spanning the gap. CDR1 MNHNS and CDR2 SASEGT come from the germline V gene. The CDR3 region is CASSEGQGPSTDTQYF. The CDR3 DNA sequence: TGTGCCAGCAGTGAAGGGCAGGGACCCAGCACAGATACGCAGTATTTT.

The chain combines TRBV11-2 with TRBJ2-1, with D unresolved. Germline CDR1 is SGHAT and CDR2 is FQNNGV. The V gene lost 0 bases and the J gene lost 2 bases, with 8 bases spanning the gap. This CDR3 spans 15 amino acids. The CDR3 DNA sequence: TGTGCCAGCAGCTTAGATCGGGCGACCTACAATGAGCAGTTCTTC. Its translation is CASSLDRATYNEQFF.

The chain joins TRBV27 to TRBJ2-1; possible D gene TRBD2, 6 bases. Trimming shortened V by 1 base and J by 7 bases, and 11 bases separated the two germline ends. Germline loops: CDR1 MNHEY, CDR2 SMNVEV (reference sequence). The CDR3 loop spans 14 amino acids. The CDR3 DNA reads TGTGCCAGCAGTTTATACTCTGCGGGGAATGAGCAGTTCTTC. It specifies CASSLYSAGNEQFF.

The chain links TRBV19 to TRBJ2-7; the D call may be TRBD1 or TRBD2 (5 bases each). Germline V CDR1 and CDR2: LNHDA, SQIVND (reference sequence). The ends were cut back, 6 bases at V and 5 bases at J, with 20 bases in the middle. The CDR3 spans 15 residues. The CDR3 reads CASRARAFALDEQYF. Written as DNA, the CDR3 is TGTGCCAGTAGGGCCAGGGCGTTTGCACTAGACGAGCAGTACTTC.

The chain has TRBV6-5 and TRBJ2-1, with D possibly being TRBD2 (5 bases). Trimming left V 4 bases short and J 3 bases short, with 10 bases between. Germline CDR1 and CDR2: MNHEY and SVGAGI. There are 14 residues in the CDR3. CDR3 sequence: CASSLPSNYNEQFF. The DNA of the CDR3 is TGTGCCAGCAGTTTGCCTAGCAACTACAATGAGCAGTTCTTC.

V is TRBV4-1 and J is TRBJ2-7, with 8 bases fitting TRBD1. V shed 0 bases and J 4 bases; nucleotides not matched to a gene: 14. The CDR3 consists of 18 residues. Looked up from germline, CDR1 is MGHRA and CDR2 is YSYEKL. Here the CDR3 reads CASSQDEFIGTGMYEQYF. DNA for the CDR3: TGCGCCAGCAGCCAAGATGAATTTATAGGGACAGGAATGTACGAGCAGTACTTC.